This T cell receptor beta chain was captured in a study of control samples from healthy donors and cancer patients. CDR3 length: 14 amino acids. The germline V gene encodes CDR1 SGDLS and CDR2 YYNGEE. V shed 3 bases and J 5 bases; nucleotides not matched to a gene: 5. This table comes from immunoSEQ multiplex PCR, and its TCRdb copy is limited to in-frame clones, with some not included. The table records approximately 170,000 clones, 91% of them present only once. Sequenced: blood. The receptor was isolated from a woman aged 25 to 39 in good health. The chain employs TRBV9 and TRBJ1-2; 9 bases agree with TRBD1. The CDR3 DNA reads TGTGCCAGCAGCGCGGACAGGGGTGGGTATGGCTACACCTTC. Its protein is CASSADRGGYGYTF.